The 25 T cell receptor beta chains presented below share a single source sample, sequenced in a study of T-cell memory formation after mild COVID-19. A single record per CDR3 protein comes from TCRdb applying MiXCR to the 5' RACE reads. The sample lists roughly 600,000 distinct CDR3 sequences, under 20% occurring once. Sample: PBMCs or a T cell subset sorted from them (not recorded which). These receptor sequences come from an adult woman who had mild COVID-19 (a few samples of this study predate the infection). Cell type and time point are not known.

For the CDR3, the DNA is TGTGCCAGCATTAATGATGAGACCCAGTACTTC. It is translated as CASINDETQYF. The chain uses TRBV28 and TRBJ2-5; D uncertain. CDR3 length: 11 residues. CDR1 and CDR2 from the germline V gene are MDHEN and SYDVKM. With 7 bases removed from V and 5 bases from J, the gap between germline ends came to 8 bases. The full variable domain, its missing parts supplied by reference TRBV28 and TRBJ2-5, is DVKVTQSSRYLVKRTGEKVFLECVQDMDHENMFWYRQDPGLGLRLIYFSYDVKMKEKGDIPEGYSVSREKKERFSLILESASTNQTSMYLCASINDETQYFGPGTRLLVL.

There are a few counts of this clonotype. The chain couples TRBV30 to TRBJ2-1; D not certain. CDR1 is GTSNPN, CDR2 SVGIG, per germline (reference sequence). The V and J ends lost 4 bases and 2 bases respectively, with 15 bases between them. This CDR3 is 15 amino acids long. This chain's CDR3 is CAWNFGEATYNEQFF. The CDR3 nucleotides are TGTGCCTGGAACTTCGGCGAGGCCACCTACAATGAGCAGTTCTTC.

The rearrangement uses TRBV3-1 and TRBJ2-5, with D perhaps TRBD1 (6 bases). The CDR3 extends over 15 amino acids. Trimming removed 0 bases at V and 7 bases at J, with 15 bases between. Looked up from germline, CDR1 is LGHDT and CDR2 is YNNKEL (reference sequence). Written as DNA, the CDR3 is TGTGCCAGCAGCCAAGATCCAGGGGAGTCTCGGACCCAGTACTTC. Encoded protein: CASSQDPGESRTQYF.

Regarding this clonotype: One end of the junction is discordant with germline, which a read error may explain. The V gene is TRBV12-3 or TRBV12-4, the J gene TRBJ2-7; 9 bases line up with TRBD1. The CDR3 runs to 15 residues. CDR3 in DNA: TGTGCCAGCACTACCGGGACAGGGACGGTCGGGGTCTTGGACTTC. Protein: CASTTGTGTVGVLDF.

The V and J genes are TRBV5-1 and TRBJ2-7; D remains ambiguous. The V gene's germline CDR1 is SGHRS and CDR2 YFSETQ. V lost 2 bases and J 3 bases, leaving 9 bases between the germline ends. CDR3 length: 13 residues. The CDR3 region is CASSFNEDYEQYF. The CDR3 DNA sequence: TGCGCCAGCAGCTTTAATGAGGACTACGAGCAGTACTTC.

The chain has TRBV24-1 and TRBJ2-3; 7 positions match TRBD2. The CDR3 is 14 residues long. Germline CDR1 is KGHDR and CDR2 is SFDVKD. The ends lost 5 bases at V and 2 bases at J; junction bases unmatched: 3. The CDR3, as DNA: TGTGCCACCAGTGGGGGACTATTCACAGATACGCAGTATTTT. Its protein product is CATSGGLFTDTQYF.

This clonotype has a handful of counts. V gene TRBV6-5 combines with J gene TRBJ2-1, with TRBD2 matching 13 bases. Germline V gene lookup returns CDR1 MNHEY and CDR2 SVGAGI. The CDR3 is 17 amino acids. V lost 0 bases, J lost 9 bases, and 8 bases stayed unmatched. In nucleotides, the CDR3 is TGTGCCAGCAGTTACTCGAAAACTAGCGGGAGGGCCGGTGAGCAGTTCTTC. Residues: CASSYSKTSGRAGEQFF.

In its sample, this clonotype was seen a few times. The CDR3 here is CASSLVTGVGEQYF. CDR3 bases: TGTGCCAGCAGCTTAGTAACGGGAGTGGGCGAGCAGTACTTC. The rearrangement links TRBV7-8 to TRBJ2-7; D might be TRBD2 (6 bases). The germline gives CDR1 SGHVS, CDR2 FQNEAQ. The CDR3 is 14 amino acids. Trimming left V 1 base short and J 6 bases short, with 13 bases between.

The table lists this clonotype with a few counts. The chain has TRBV7-8 and TRBJ2-3; D perhaps matches TRBD2 (6 bases). Germline loops: CDR1 SGHVS, CDR2 FQNEAQ. The CDR3 has 15 residues. V lost 5 bases to trimming and J lost 2 bases, with 14 bases between them. CDR3 in amino acids: CASSLTGTLTDTQYF. The CDR3 DNA reads TGTGCCAGCAGCCTCACCGGGACTCTCACAGATACGCAGTATTTT.

This chain connects TRBV12-3 or TRBV12-4 to TRBJ1-2; 11 nucleotides match TRBD1. The CDR3 length is 13 residues. The J segment lost 6 bases and the V segment lost 8 bases, leaving 5 bases of the junction unmatched. The CDR3 nucleotides read TGTGCCAGCGGGACAGGGGGACGGGATGGCTACACCTTC. Translating it yields CASGTGGRDGYTF.

This chain joins TRBV20-1 and TRBJ2-7; TRBD2 aligns across 9 bases. With V trimmed by 3 bases and J by 1 base, 13 bases remained unmatched. Germline V gene data show CDR1 as DFQATT and CDR2 as SNEGSKA (reference sequence). The CDR3 has 17 amino acids. The CDR3 nucleotides read TGCAGTGCTAGGAGGGGGCTAGCGGGGATAAGGTCCTACGAGCAGTACTTC. Protein product: CSARRGLAGIRSYEQYF.

V gene TRBV4-1 combines with J gene TRBJ2-3; 9 bases are shared with TRBD2. CDR1 is MGHRA, CDR2 YSYEKL, per germline. The CDR3 is 19 residues long. V shed 3 bases, J shed 0 bases, and the junction held 13 bases outside the gene matches. The CDR3 sequence: CASSQAIGTSSPSTDTQYF. Here the CDR3 DNA reads TGCGCCAGCAGCCAGGCGATTGGGACTAGCTCCCCTAGCACAGATACGCAGTATTTT.

This clonotype has a handful of counts. The chain links TRBV29-1 to TRBJ1-1, with D uncertain. The V end was cut by 6 bases, the J end by 4 bases, with 21 bases between. This CDR3 contains 15 residues. The germline V gene has CDR1 SQVTM and CDR2 ANQGSEA. The chain's CDR3 is CSVSDLWVQSTEAFF. CDR3 nucleotides: TGCAGCGTCTCAGACCTATGGGTCCAATCCACTGAAGCTTTCTTT.

V is TRBV11-1 and J is TRBJ1-1, with unresolved D. This CDR3 is 13 amino acids long. Germline-derived CDR1 and CDR2 are SGHAT and FQDESV (reference sequence). Trimming cost V 0 bases and J 3 bases, with 5 bases left between them. The CDR3 DNA reads as TGTGCCAGCAGCTTAGCAGTGGACACTGAAGCTTTCTTT. This sequence encodes CASSLAVDTEAFF.

This clonotype was observed a handful of times. The chain couples TRBV7-2 to TRBJ2-1; 12 nucleotides align to TRBD2. Germline assignment: CDR1 SGHTA and CDR2 FQGNSA. Trimming removed 5 bases from V and 0 bases from J; junction bases left unmatched: 8. The CDR3 spans 18 residues. Here the CDR3 DNA reads TGTGCCAGCAGCCGATGGACTAGCGGGGTGAGCTCCTACAATGAGCAGTTCTTC. This sequence encodes CASSRWTSGVSSYNEQFF.

This clonotype was counted a few times. V is TRBV7-2 and J is TRBJ2-1; 12 bases fit TRBD2. V gave up 4 bases and J gave up 4 bases; unmatched junction bases: 5. This CDR3 spans 16 amino acids. Germline CDR1 is SGHTA and CDR2 is FQGNSA. The CDR3 sequence: CASSSGLAGRYNEQFF. CDR3 coding DNA: TGTGCCAGCAGCTCAGGACTAGCGGGGAGATACAATGAGCAGTTCTTC. Complete variable domain (other parts from reference TRBV7-2 and TRBJ2-1): GAGVSQSPSNKVTEKGKDVELRCDPISGHTALYWYRQSLGQGLEFLIYFQGNSAPDKSGLPSDRFSAERTGGSVSTLTIQRTQQEDSAVYLCASSSGLAGRYNEQFFGPGTRLTVL.

This clonotype was observed a few times. The genes are TRBV7-8 and TRBJ2-1, with 8 bases matching TRBD1. Germline V gene sequence: CDR1 SGHVS, CDR2 FQNEAQ. This CDR3 has 15 residues. J was trimmed by 8 bases and V by 0 bases; bases with no gene match: 6. The CDR3 reads CASSLAFQGAYEQFF. CDR3 sequence (DNA): TGTGCCAGCAGCTTAGCGTTCCAGGGGGCATATGAGCAGTTCTTC.

The CDR3 bases are TGTGCCAGCAGCTTATCCCTGGCGGGCGTCGAGCAGTACTTC. Residues: CASSLSLAGVEQYF. This sequence joins TRBV7-9 and TRBJ2-7; possibly TRBD2 for D (5 bases). Germline V gives CDR1 SEHNR, CDR2 FQNEAQ (reference sequence). V lost 2 bases and J 6 bases, leaving 14 bases between the germline ends. The CDR3 totals 14 residues.

CDR3 protein: CASSRGGGLGEAFF. The CDR3 nucleotides are TGCGCCAGCAGCCGCGGGGGGGGGCTCGGTGAAGCTTTCTTT. The chain joins TRBV4-1 to TRBJ1-1; possible D gene TRBD1, 6 bases. V was pared by 4 bases and J by 7 bases, with 16 bases between. This CDR3 has 14 amino acids. CDR1 and CDR2 (germline): MGHRA, YSYEKL.

The CDR3 reads CASSFLAGGLTDTQYF. The CDR3 DNA reads TGTGCCAGCAGCTTTCTAGCGGGGGGGCTAACAGATACGCAGTATTTT. The chain employs TRBV7-2 and TRBJ2-3; 12 bases fit TRBD2. Trimming removed 3 bases from V and 3 bases from J; junction bases left unmatched: 4. The CDR3 loop spans 16 amino acids. CDR1 is SGHTA and CDR2 is FQGNSA in the germline V gene.

The V call is TRBV6-5, the J call TRBJ2-7; no reliable D call. The CDR3 loop spans 13 amino acids. Germline assignment: CDR1 MNHEY and CDR2 SVGAGI. The V end was cut by 4 bases, the J end by 3 bases, with 10 bases between. In DNA, the CDR3 is TGTGCCAGCAGTTTTTACAATGACTACGAGCAGTACTTC. Protein product: CASSFYNDYEQYF.

Here the CDR3 DNA reads TGTGCCACCAGTGTCGGGGCCACCGGGGAGCTGTTTTTT. Its translation is CATSVGATGELFF. V usage is TRBV24-1 and J usage is TRBJ2-2; TRBD1 or TRBD2 may be the D gene (5 bases each). Germline lookup yields CDR1 KGHDR and CDR2 SFDVKD. The CDR3 sequence is 13 residues long. Trimming cost V 5 bases and J 4 bases, with 7 bases left between them.

This clonotype was seen a few times. V gene TRBV11-2 combines with J gene TRBJ2-1; 10 nucleotides match TRBD1. Germline assignment: CDR1 SGHAT and CDR2 FQNNGV. The CDR3 totals 15 residues. V lost 6 bases, J lost 9 bases, and 11 bases stayed unmatched. The CDR3 loop is CASRQPGQGITEQFF. CDR3 sequence (DNA): TGTGCCAGCAGACAGCCGGGACAGGGGATCACTGAGCAGTTCTTC.

This chain links TRBV6-2 or TRBV6-3 with TRBJ2-6, with D tentatively TRBD2 (6 bases). The V and J ends lost 8 bases and 0 bases respectively, with 11 bases between them. The CDR3 is 15 amino acids. In germline, CDR1 is MNHEY, CDR2 SVGEGT. The CDR3 region is CASSWEDSGANVLTF. The CDR3, as DNA: TGTGCCAGCTCCTGGGAGGACTCTGGGGCCAACGTCCTGACTTTC.

The chain employs TRBV5-1 and TRBJ2-1; no firm D call. V dropped 5 bases and J dropped 7 bases, with 7 bases sitting between them. The germline V gene encodes CDR1 SGHRS and CDR2 YFSETQ. This CDR3 is built from 11 residues. CDR3 region: CASRRFNEQFF. For the CDR3, the DNA is TGCGCCAGCAGGCGATTTAATGAGCAGTTCTTC. Combining the CDR3 with reference TRBV5-1 and TRBJ2-1 gives the whole variable domain KAGVTQTPRYLIKTRGQQVTLSCSPISGHRSVSWYQQTPGQGLQFLFEYFSETQRNKGNFPGRFSGRQFSNSRSEMNVSTLELGDSALYLCASRRFNEQFFGPGTRLTVL.